This entry concerns a single T cell receptor (beta chain). The antigen is unknown. Clones were sequenced by immunoSEQ multiplex PCR, and TCRdb holds only the in-frame ones, with some missing. Of 180,000 or so clones in the sample, about 92% were seen once. This entry belongs to a study of T cell responses to AZD1222 COVID-19 vaccine. The CDR3 contains 15 residues. Trimming took 4 bases from V and 4 from J; bases not matched to a gene: 6. Germline-derived CDR1 and CDR2 are SGHDT and YYEEEE. Overall study findings and caveats: Clonal diversity was possibly underestimated, and the donors were mostly white British, with more females. Without day 14 samples, only post-peak T cell repertoires were studied. Elevations in Spike-specific TCR breadth and depth followed administration of two AZD1222 doses.

Material: peripheral blood, obtained 28 days after the second AZD1222 dose. This sequence originates from an adult who received the AZD1222 COVID-19 vaccine. The chain recombines TRBV5-6 with TRBJ2-7; 12 bases are shared with TRBD1. CDR3 coding DNA: TGTGCCAGCAGCCAGGGACAGGGGGCTTCGTACGAGCAGTACTTC. This encodes CASSQGQGASYEQYF.